Detailed here is one T cell receptor beta chain. Authors' processing steps: How many nucleated cells were present was estimated from reference gene primer amplification. Data came from immunoSEQ multiplex PCR; TCRdb stores just in-frame clones and leaves some out. For V, J and clone size, that table is used; D and trimming come from the DNA. The data contain tens of thousands of clones, approximately 78% of them singletons. The sample originates from a study of blood T cell repertoires in COVID-19. Study-wide context: The origin of the acute and convalescent COVID-19 samples was the United States, Italy and Spain. PBMCs, B-cell-depleted T cells, or T cells provided the cDNA or gDNA that made up the material.

CDR1 is SEHNR and CDR2 is FQNEAQ in the germline V gene (reference sequence). Trimming cost V 5 bases and J 4 bases, with 18 bases left between them. The CDR3 length is 15 residues. The chain uses TRBV7-9 and TRBJ2-7; tentative D call: TRBD1 (5 bases). Material: peripheral blood. The source is a human donor in a cohort sampled during active COVID-19. CDR3 in DNA: TGTGCCAGCAGCCACGACAGCCGTTCCCAGTACGAGCAGTACTTC. This sequence encodes CASSHDSRSQYEQYF.